The 25 T cell receptor beta chains reported below all come from one sample, sequenced in a study of blood T cell repertoires in COVID-19. Produced via immunoSEQ multiplex PCR; TCRdb's table is partial and in-frame only. The profile covers around 200,000 clones, with around 90% appearing a single time and 2.5% to 3.5% taken by the ten largest. The sequencing sample was made of peripheral blood. The receptors come from a man aged 35 to 55 with active or convalescent COVID-19.

A remark on this clone: At one end, the junction sequence differs from germline, possibly due to a read error. This rearrangement joins TRBV19 to TRBJ2-1, with D possibly matching TRBD2 (6 bases). This CDR3 has 13 amino acids. Germline V gene lookup returns CDR1 LNHDA and CDR2 SQIVND (reference sequence). The CDR3 DNA sequence: TGTGCCAGTAGTATAGTAGGAGGGCTCAACGGGGTCTTC. It encodes CASSIVGGLNGVF.

This clone was detected only once. The J gene is TRBJ2-7, the V gene TRBV5-1; D is perhaps TRBD1 (5 bases). From germline, CDR1 is SGHRS and CDR2 YFSETQ. This CDR3 region has 14 residues. V lost 0 bases and J lost 3, with 10 bases in between. The CDR3 loop is CASSLAAGHYEQYF. The DNA of the CDR3 is TGCGCCAGCAGCTTGGCCGCAGGACACTACGAGCAGTACTTC.

V usage is TRBV5-6 and J usage is TRBJ1-6; 7 bases line up with TRBD1. CDR1 is SGHDT, CDR2 YYEEEE, per germline. V shed 4 bases, J shed 14 bases, and the junction held 12 bases outside the gene matches. There are 14 residues in the CDR3. CDR3 DNA sequence: TGTGCCAGCAGCCTAAGGGACAGAACCGGCTCCCTCCACTTT. This codes for CASSLRDRTGSLHF.

The chain links TRBV5-4 to TRBJ1-2; 9 positions match TRBD1. J was trimmed by 4 bases and V by 3 bases; bases with no gene match: 7. The germline V gene encodes CDR1 SGHNT and CDR2 YYREEE (reference sequence). The CDR3 spans 15 residues. CDR3 coding DNA: TGTGCCAGCAGCTATCCGGGACAGGGAATCTATGGCTACACCTTC. This gives the protein CASSYPGQGIYGYTF.

The rearrangement uses TRBV4-2 and TRBJ2-7; 7 nucleotides line up with TRBD2. Trimming cost V 5 bases and J 6 bases; bases outside gene matches: 7. Germline loops: CDR1 LGHNA, CDR2 YNFKEQ. This CDR3 contains 13 residues. For the CDR3, the DNA is TGTGCCAGCAGCGCTAGGAGGGAGGGCGAGCAGTACTTC. This codes for CASSARREGEQYF.

V usage is TRBV11-2 and J usage is TRBJ2-7; D remains unclear. Per the germline V gene, CDR1 is SGHAT and CDR2 is FQNNGV. The CDR3 sequence is 13 residues long. V was cut by 1 base and J by 6 bases, with 10 bases left in between. The DNA of the CDR3 is TGTGCCAGCAGCTTAGTACAGTCAGCCGAGCAGTACTTC. It translates to CASSLVQSAEQYF.

The rearrangement links TRBV28 to TRBJ2-3; a weak D match, TRBD2 (5 bases). CDR3 length equals 15 residues. Germline values: CDR1 MDHEN, CDR2 SYDVKM. The V gene lost 6 bases and the J gene lost 4 bases, with 17 bases spanning the gap. The CDR3 bases are TGTGCCAGCAGACTGATTACGGGGAGAGCAGATACGCAGTATTTT. It translates to CASRLITGRADTQYF.

The chain has TRBV29-1 and TRBJ2-4; D is undetermined. CDR3 length equals 12 residues. Trimming shortened V by 5 bases and J by 10 bases, and 15 bases separated the two germline ends. Germline V lookup: CDR1 SQVTM, CDR2 ANQGSEA. CDR3: CSVQSPEQIQYF. The CDR3 nucleotides are TGCAGCGTTCAAAGCCCGGAACAGATTCAGTACTTC.

This chain links TRBV7-2 with TRBJ1-3, with D tentatively TRBD1 (5 bases). V lost 1 base, J lost 8 bases, and 9 bases lay in between. There are 13 residues in the CDR3. Germline V gene sequence: CDR1 SGHTA, CDR2 FQGNSA. The CDR3 loop reads CASSLGGAHTIYF. The CDR3 region has the DNA TGTGCCAGCAGCTTAGGTGGGGCCCACACCATATATTTT.

The chain links TRBV28 to TRBJ1-5, with D perhaps matching TRBD1 (5 bases). Germline V gene data show CDR1 as MDHEN and CDR2 as SYDVKM. V was trimmed by 3 bases and J by 6 bases, leaving 15 bases between them. This CDR3 has 15 amino acids. The chain's CDR3 is CASSFGLGGTQPQHF. For the CDR3, the DNA is TGTGCCAGCAGTTTTGGCCTTGGGGGGACTCAGCCCCAGCATTTT.

The chain combines TRBV19 with TRBJ2-5; 7 bases match TRBD2. Germline V CDR1 and CDR2: LNHDA, SQIVND (reference sequence). With 3 bases clipped from V and 0 bases from J, the junction kept 19 bases outside the gene matches. The CDR3 consists of 20 residues. In nucleotides, the CDR3 is TGTGCCAGTAGTATCGGGAGGAGGGCCATTACGGCGGGGAACCAAGAGACCCAGTACTTC. Its protein product is CASSIGRRAITAGNQETQYF.

The chain has TRBV11-3 and TRBJ2-4, with D perhaps TRBD1 (6 bases). The CDR3 is 16 amino acids. The ends were cut back, 1 base at V and 4 bases at J, with 14 bases in the middle. In germline, CDR1 is SGHNT, CDR2 YENEEA. CDR3 loop: CASSLGAGDGKNIQYF. The CDR3 DNA reads as TGTGCCAGCAGCTTAGGGGCAGGGGATGGGAAAAACATTCAGTACTTC.

The chain couples TRBV4-1 to TRBJ1-5; 8 nucleotides match TRBD1. This CDR3 has 14 residues. Per germline, CDR1 MGHRA and CDR2 YSYEKL. Trimming removed 4 bases from V and 8 bases from J; junction bases left unmatched: 7. CDR3 sequence: CASSRTGLGEPQHF. CDR3 nucleotide sequence: TGCGCCAGCAGCCGGACAGGGCTAGGAGAGCCCCAGCATTTT.

This clone has just a few counts. J is TRBJ1-1 and V is TRBV6-5, with D uncertain. There are 15 residues in the CDR3. The germline gives CDR1 MNHEY, CDR2 SVGAGI. Trimming stripped 0 bases from V and 2 bases from J, with 10 bases between. The CDR3 spells CASSYSLVANTEAFF. DNA for the CDR3: TGTGCCAGCAGTTACTCGCTTGTGGCTAACACTGAAGCTTTCTTT.

The chain employs TRBV28 and TRBJ2-7; 10 bases agree with TRBD1. Losses at the gene ends were 5 bases for V and 2 bases for J; bases not matched to a gene: 6. Looked up from germline, CDR1 is MDHEN and CDR2 is SYDVKM. The CDR3 totals 15 residues. The CDR3 spells CASSLSGTGAYEQYF. The CDR3 DNA is TGTGCCAGCAGTCTCTCCGGGACAGGGGCCTACGAGCAGTACTTC.

The chain links TRBV3-1 (or the pseudogene TRBV3-2) to TRBJ1-5, with 8 bases that match TRBD1. V lost 0 bases to trimming and J lost 0 bases; unmatched junction nucleotides: 10. This CDR3 comprises 19 residues. CDR1 LGHDT and CDR2 YNNKEL come from the germline V gene (reference sequence). CDR3 sequence reads: CASSQDGVRGLYSNQPQHF. CDR3 bases: TGTGCCAGCAGCCAAGATGGCGTCAGGGGGCTTTATAGCAATCAGCCCCAGCATTTT.

This clone came up once. The rearrangement joins TRBV2 to TRBJ2-5; a weak D match, TRBD1 (6 bases). Germline V lookup: CDR1 SNHLY, CDR2 FYNNEI. This CDR3 region has 14 residues. Between the trimmed V and J ends, which lost 6 bases and 5 bases, there was a span of 16 bases. The CDR3 spells CASRSTGRGETQYF. CDR3 sequence (DNA): TGTGCCAGCAGATCAACAGGGAGAGGGGAGACCCAGTACTTC.

The chain carries TRBV14 and TRBJ2-4; D perhaps matches TRBD1 (6 bases). The length of the CDR3 is 14 residues. Germline V lookup: CDR1 SGHDN, CDR2 FVKESK. Trimming took 4 bases from V and 7 from J, leaving 14 bases between them. CDR3 in amino acids: CASSRSGTGNIQYF. The CDR3 DNA follows: TGTGCCAGCAGCCGCTCGGGCACAGGGAACATTCAGTACTTC.

The rearrangement links TRBV19 to TRBJ2-5; 9 nucleotides align to TRBD2. V trimming: 5 bases; J trimming: 5 bases; junction bases outside the gene matches: 12. This CDR3 comprises 16 residues. Per the germline V gene, CDR1 is LNHDA and CDR2 is SQIVND (reference sequence). CDR3 in DNA: TGTGCCAGTAGTCCTTACGACGCGGGGGGGCCGGAGACCCAGTACTTC. This sequence encodes CASSPYDAGGPETQYF.

The V gene is TRBV4-2, the J gene TRBJ1-1, with 9 bases matching TRBD1. This CDR3 has 17 residues. Trimming at V came to 0 bases and at J to 0 bases, leaving 5 bases not matched to a gene. Germline V lookup: CDR1 LGHNA, CDR2 YNFKEQ. In DNA form, the CDR3 reads TGTGCCAGCAGCCAAGAGTGGGACAGGGCGATGAACACTGAAGCTTTCTTT. Encoded protein: CASSQEWDRAMNTEAFF.

J is TRBJ1-5 and V is TRBV30; 10 bases line up with TRBD1. Germline V gene lookup returns CDR1 GTSNPN and CDR2 SVGIG (reference sequence). Trimming cost V 0 bases and J 1 base; bases outside gene matches: 6. The CDR3 covers 17 residues. CDR3 region: CAWSVRTGGLSNQPQHF. The CDR3 DNA sequence: TGTGCCTGGAGTGTGAGGACAGGGGGATTAAGCAATCAGCCCCAGCATTTT.

The chain employs TRBV10-1 and TRBJ1-6; D uncertain. The CDR3 totals 14 residues. The V gene lost 2 bases and the J gene lost 7 bases, with 9 bases spanning the gap. Germline CDR1 and CDR2: WNHNN and SYGVQD (reference sequence). The CDR3 sequence is CASSEEPRNSPLHF. As DNA, the CDR3 is TGCGCCAGCAGTGAGGAACCACGGAATTCACCCCTCCACTTT.

The rearrangement links TRBV3-1 (or the pseudogene TRBV3-2) to TRBJ2-5, with D possibly matching TRBD1 (6 bases). The CDR3 has 14 amino acids. Between the trimmed V and J ends, which lost 3 bases and 9 bases, there was a span of 17 bases. Germline-derived CDR1 and CDR2 are LGHDT and YNNKEL (reference sequence). CDR3 amino acids: CASSQTGPPGAQYF. The CDR3 DNA follows: TGTGCCAGCAGCCAGACCGGGCCACCAGGGGCCCAGTACTTC.

This clone has only a few counts. The chain joins TRBV12-3 or TRBV12-4 to TRBJ2-1; 7 bases align to TRBD1. The trim removed 6 bases at V and 12 bases at J, leaving 5 bases unmatched. CDR3 length: 11 amino acids. Here the CDR3 reads CASRKQGRQFF. In nucleotides, the CDR3 is TGTGCCAGCAGGAAACAGGGGCGGCAGTTCTTC.

The chain joins TRBV11-3 to TRBJ1-2; D is unresolved. The CDR3 extends over 11 amino acids. V was cut by 11 bases and J by 6 bases, with 13 bases left in between. Germline V gene lookup returns CDR1 SGHNT and CDR2 YENEEA. CDR3 DNA sequence: TGTGCCCACGGGAGGCAACATGGCTACACCTTC. It encodes CAHGRQHGYTF.